The following is a TCR beta chain sequence with its context. The sample is drawn from a study of blood T cells in healthy people across ages. V dropped 2 bases and J dropped 0; count of bases not matched to a gene: 5. The CDR3 is made up of 16 amino acids. Germline V gives CDR1 MNHEY, CDR2 SMNVEV (reference sequence). A second PCR of roughly 7 to 11 cycles used a sample-barcoded 5' primer and a J-beta primer mix. MiXCR, run by TCRdb on the 5' RACE reads, gives a single entry per CDR3 protein. The table includes over a million distinct CDR3 sequences, 40% to 50% detected once. The sequence derives from a woman aged 55 to 70 in good health. The chain carries TRBV27 and TRBJ2-5; 8 positions agree with TRBD2. Sequencing was done on a sample of blood. As DNA, the CDR3 is TGTGCCAGCAGTTTAACTAGCGGAGGCTACCAAGAGACCCAGTACTTC. Translation: CASSLTSGGYQETQYF.